A single sample is the source of the 10 T cell receptor beta chains below, sequenced in a study of T cells in women clearing cervical HPV infection. Assay used: immunoSEQ multiplex PCR; TCRdb lists only in-frame clones, some missing. The sample is made up of 20,000 to 30,000 clones, and the top ten hold approximately 5.5% of it. The sequencing input was blood buffy coat. These receptors were obtained from a woman between 18 and 70 years old with a cervical HPV16 infection that either progressed to CIN3+ or cleared (not recorded which).

In regard to this clone: The read stops 3 residues short of the end of the CDR3; the missing end is completed from the germline J gene. The J gene is TRBJ1-6, the V gene TRBV7-3; D is unclear. Germline V CDR1 and CDR2: SGHTA, FQGTGA. CDR3 length: 15 amino acids. Trimming removed 1 base at V and 7 bases at J, with 11 bases between. The CDR3 reads CASSLISHANSPLHF. The CDR3 DNA, read in part, is TGTGCCAGCAGCTTAATATCACACGCAAATTCACCC.

As concerns this clone: The observed sequence ends 3 residues before the CDR3 terminus, with the missing tail filled in from the germline J gene. The chain links TRBV2 to TRBJ2-5; 7 bases fit TRBD1. Germline CDR1 and CDR2: SNHLY and FYNNEI. CDR3 length: 13 residues. V shed 4 bases and J 4 bases; nucleotides not matched to a gene: 3. The covered CDR3 bases are TGTGCCAGCAGTGGGTACAGGGGAGAGACC. Amino acid sequence: CASSGYRGET. The full CDR3 reads CASSGYRGETQYF.

Comments on this clone: The missing CDR3 end, 3 residues past where the read stops, is filled in from the germline J gene. The chain uses TRBV7-7 and TRBJ2-5, with 7 bases lining up with TRBD2. This CDR3 has 13 amino acids. V was pared by 2 bases and J by 5 bases, with 2 bases of the junction left unmatched. CDR1 is SSHAT, CDR2 FNYEAQ, per germline (reference sequence). The sequenced part of the CDR3 DNA is TGTGCCAGCAGCTTAAAAGCGGGGGAGACC. This gives the protein CASSLKAGET. The full CDR3 reads CASSLKAGETQYF.

Worth noting for this clone: The CDR3 end is not reached by the read, which stops 3 residues before it; the germline J gene fills it in. The rearrangement links TRBV5-1 to TRBJ1-2, with 9 bases that match TRBD1. This CDR3 comprises 15 residues. Trimming took 4 bases from V and 7 from J; bases not matched to a gene: 11. Looked up from germline, CDR1 is SGHRS and CDR2 is YFSETQ. The sequenced CDR3 bases are TGCGCCAGCAGCCGAGCGGGGGACAGGGCTGGTGGC. It encodes CASSRAGDRAGG. In full, the CDR3 is CASSRAGDRAGGYTF.

With respect to this clone: The read terminates 3 residues before the CDR3 end, so the remaining end is supplied by the germline J gene. The chain combines TRBV30 with TRBJ2-5, with a possible D match to TRBD2 (6 bases). Germline V gives CDR1 GTSNPN, CDR2 SVGIG (reference sequence). With 5 bases removed from V and 5 bases from J, the gap between germline ends came to 18 bases. This CDR3 comprises 14 residues. CDR3 protein: CAWGTGLGWETQYF. CDR3 DNA (partial): TGTGCCTGGGGCACGGGACTCGGTTGGGAGACC.

Remarks on this clone: The read finishes 3 residues shy of the CDR3 end, and the germline J gene is used to complete it. The chain employs TRBV19 and TRBJ1-5; the match to TRBD1 covers 9 bases. This CDR3 region has 16 residues. The V gene end was trimmed by 6 bases and the J gene end by 1 base; junction bases not matched to a gene: 7. Looked up from germline, CDR1 is LNHDA and CDR2 is SQIVND (reference sequence). The CDR3 bases that were read are TGTGCCAGTAGAACAGGGGGCAGTAGGAGCAATCAGCCC. Translating gives CASRTGGSRSNQP. The full CDR3 reads CASRTGGSRSNQPQHF. The variable domain in full, completed from reference TRBV19 and TRBJ1-5, reads DGGITQSPKYLFRKEGQNVTLSCEQNLNHDAMYWYRQDPGQGLRLIYYSQIVNDFQKGDIAEGYSVSREKKESFPLTVTSAQKNPTAFYLCASRTGGSRSNQPQHFGDGTRLSIL.

CDR3 sequence: CASSQDATNYEQYF. The sequenced part of the CDR3 DNA is TGCGCCAGCAGCCAAGATGCCACTAACTACGAG. The gene calls are TRBV4-1 and TRBJ2-7; D call uncertain. The CDR3 extends 3 residues past the end of the read, so its final part is completed from the germline J gene. CDR1 and CDR2 (germline): MGHRA, YSYEKL. The CDR3 sequence is 14 residues long. V was pared by 0 bases and J by 3 bases, with 9 bases between.

According to its frequency, this clone is medium-sized. Read coverage stops 3 residues before the CDR3 terminus; the germline J gene supplies the remainder. The genes are TRBV29-1 and TRBJ2-3; TRBD2 might be the D (7 bases). Trimming pared 4 bases from V and 0 bases from J, leaving 17 bases between. The germline CDR1 and CDR2 sequences are SQVTM and ANQGSEA. The CDR3 is 16 residues long. Incomplete CDR3 DNA: TGCAGCGTTGCGCCCAGCGGGGACACTAGCACAGATACG. Protein sequence: CSVAPSGDTSTDT. The complete CDR3 sequence is CSVAPSGDTSTDTQYF.

A remark on this clone: The read ends 3 residues early relative to the CDR3; the germline J gene fills the gap. The chain couples TRBV6-1 to TRBJ1-4; D might be TRBD1 (5 bases). The CDR3 length is 14 residues. The germline V and J ends were trimmed by 2 bases and 1 base, with 5 bases remaining between them. Looked up from germline, CDR1 is MNHNS and CDR2 is SASEGT. The DNA read from the CDR3 is TGTGCCAGCAGTGAACAGGGAACTAATGAAAAA. This gives the protein CASSEQGTNEK. The whole CDR3 region reads CASSEQGTNEKLFF.

Concerning this clone itself: The CDR3 end lies 3 residues beyond the end of the read and is filled in from the germline J gene. The sample carries other DNA sequences with the same CDR3. V usage is TRBV30 and J usage is TRBJ1-5, with D unclear. The CDR3 is 13 residues long. Germline CDR1 and CDR2: GTSNPN and SVGIG (reference sequence). V lost 2 bases to trimming and J lost 2 bases, with 7 bases between them. CDR3 region: CAWSRQGNQPQHF. The CDR3 bases that were read are TGTGCCTGGAGTCGGCAGGGCAATCAGCCC.